The rows below give T cell receptor beta chains drawn from one sample of a study of metastatic and nonmetastatic thyroid tumors. Using MiXCR, TCRdb reanalyzed the PCR reads. Among 35,000 to 45,000 clones listed, less than 25% were seen once. The sample consisted of blood. The receptors come from a female donor with papillary thyroid cancer or a benign thyroid nodule (not recorded which). Some clones in this sample may be carry-over from other donors' samples. The CDR3 runs from the conserved cysteine through the conserved F or W. A D gene is named only where the DNA matches it firmly. The size of a clone is reported for some rows only, either as once, few or many, or as a class for expanded clones.

>TRBV20-1|TRBJ1-1|NA|NA
CSAIPNTEAFF
TGCAGTGCTATCCCGAACACTGAAGCTTTCTTT
>TRBV14|TRBJ2-5|NA|NA
CASIQEQGRPRTQYF
TGTGCCAGCATCCAAGAGCAGGGGAGGCCCAGGACCCAGTACTTC
>TRBV12-3/TRBV12-4|TRBJ1-2|many|NA
CASTSLGQGSYGYTF
TGTGCCAGCACCTCTCTTGGGCAGGGAAGCTATGGCTACACCTTC
>TRBV7-2|TRBJ2-7|NA|TRBD1
CASSQSQGVCYEQYF
TGTGCCAGCAGCCAGAGCCAGGGGGTGTGCTACGAGCAGTACTTC
>TRBV12-3/TRBV12-4|TRBJ2-7|NA|NA
CASSFLPLREQYF
TGTGCCAGCAGTTTCCTCCCTCTGAGGGAGCAGTACTTC
>TRBV3-1|TRBJ2-7|many|NA
CASSQAGTGSYEQYF
TGTGCCAGCAGCCAGGCCGGGACGGGGTCCTACGAGCAGTACTTC
>TRBV19|TRBJ1-4|NA|NA
CASSKDSDEKLFF
TGTGCCAGTAGTAAGGACAGTGATGAAAAACTGTTTTTT
>TRBV7-9|TRBJ1-1|NA|NA
CASSLSSVGGTEAFF
TGTGCCAGCAGCTTATCTAGCGTCGGGGGTACTGAAGCTTTCTTT
>TRBV5-5|TRBJ2-3|NA|NA
CASSPTVGTYTQYF
TGTGCCAGCAGCCCGACAGTGGGAACATATACGCAGTATTTT
>TRBV12-3/TRBV12-4|TRBJ2-2|NA|NA
CASSLGVSTGELFF
TGTGCCAGCAGTTTAGGGGTTTCGACCGGGGAGCTGTTTTTT
>TRBV6-2/TRBV6-3|TRBJ2-6|NA|TRBD1
CASRVPGTGGSGSNVLTF
TGTGCCAGCAGAGTCCCTGGGACAGGGGGCTCTGGGTCCAACGTCCTGACTTTC
>TRBV11-3|TRBJ2-3|many|NA
CASSLESGTTDTQYF
TGTGCCAGCAGCTTAGAATCAGGAACTACAGATACGCAGTATTTT
>TRBV6-1|TRBJ1-1|many|NA
CASSNPARKTEAFF
TGTGCCAGCAGTAACCCCGCGAGGAAGACTGAAGCTTTCTTT
>TRBV29-1|TRBJ2-5|NA|NA
CSAERSPKETQYF
TGCAGCGCCGAAAGGAGTCCCAAAGAGACCCAGTACTTC
>TRBV9|TRBJ2-5|many|NA
CASSEDPGGGLQETQYF
TGTGCCAGCAGCGAGGACCCTGGGGGGGGCCTCCAAGAGACCCAGTACTTC
>TRBV28|TRBJ2-1|NA|TRBD2
CASSLPSSGVNEQFF
TGTGCCAGCAGTTTACCCTCTAGCGGTGTGAATGAGCAGTTCTTC
>TRBV2|TRBJ1-5|NA|NA
CASRGTYSNQPQHF
TGTGCCAGCAGGGGGACTTATAGCAATCAGCCCCAGCATTTT
>TRBV20-1|TRBJ2-5|NA|TRBD2
CSARVVFPGLAGLAPQETQYF
TGCAGTGCTAGAGTAGTTTTTCCGGGACTAGCGGGATTAGCCCCACAAGAGACCCAGTACTTC
>TRBV2|TRBJ1-5|NA|TRBD1
CASEPTGFRGNQPQHF
TGTGCCAGCGAGCCGACAGGGTTTAGGGGAAATCAGCCCCAGCATTTT
>TRBV2|TRBJ1-1|few|NA
CASSLNPNTEAFF
TGTGCCAGCAGTTTGAATCCGAACACTGAAGCTTTCTTT
>TRBV11-2|TRBJ1-2|few|TRBD1
CASSLGQGPYGYTF
TGTGCCAGCAGCTTAGGACAGGGGCCCTATGGCTACACCTTC
>TRBV7-9|TRBJ2-1|many|NA
CASSLVGSRHEQFF
TGTGCCAGCAGCTTAGTTGGTAGTCGCCATGAGCAGTTCTTC
>TRBV14|TRBJ2-3|many|TRBD2
CASSKSKTSGRVDTQYF
TGTGCCAGCAGCAAGTCCAAGACTAGCGGGAGAGTAGATACGCAGTATTTT
>TRBV12-3/TRBV12-4|TRBJ2-3|few|TRBD2
CASSSRLAGAQYTQYF
TGTGCCAGTAGTTCTAGACTAGCGGGAGCTCAGTATACGCAGTATTTT
>TRBV6-1|TRBJ1-6|medium-sized|TRBD1
CASSVDRPGGNSPLHF
TGTGCCAGCAGTGTGGACAGGCCGGGGGGTAATTCACCCCTCCACTTT
>TRBV5-8|TRBJ2-5|many|NA
CASSRRGARETQYF
TGTGCCAGCAGCCGACGGGGGGCGAGAGAGACCCAGTACTTC
>TRBV20-1|TRBJ2-7|NA|TRBD2
CSAQLGRLAGEQYF
TGCAGTGCCCAGTTGGGTAGGCTAGCGGGCGAGCAGTACTTC
>TRBV5-6|TRBJ2-5|NA|TRBD2
CASSLERERRETQYF
TGTGCCAGCAGCTTGGAGCGGGAGCGAAGGGAGACCCAGTACTTC
>TRBV27|TRBJ1-2|few|NA
CASSLYTPGVGGGYTF
TGTGCCAGCAGTTTATACACCCCAGGGGTTGGGGGGGGCTACACCTTC
>TRBV20-1|TRBJ2-7|many|TRBD2
CSARESGVTSGGSSYEQYF
TGCAGTGCTAGAGAGTCGGGAGTAACTAGCGGAGGAAGCTCCTACGAGCAGTACTTC
>TRBV7-9|TRBJ1-3|NA|NA
CASSLAARAGNTIYF
TGTGCCAGCAGCTTAGCAGCTCGGGCCGGAAACACCATATATTTT
>TRBV2|TRBJ2-1|NA|NA
CASSETTLVGVMFF
TGTGCCAGCAGTGAAACGACCTTAGTGGGAGTTATGTTCTTC
>TRBV7-3|TRBJ2-7|NA|NA
CASSLNLGAPYEQYF
TGTGCCAGCAGCTTAAATTTGGGTGCTCCCTACGAGCAGTACTTC
>TRBV29-1|TRBJ2-7|few|TRBD2
CSVADSGRPQIYEQYF
TGCAGCGTTGCGGATAGCGGGAGACCTCAAATATACGAGCAGTACTTC
>TRBV28|TRBJ1-2|few|NA
CASSLDTGPWYGYTF
TGTGCCAGCAGTTTAGATACAGGTCCGTGGTATGGCTACACCTTC
>TRBV10-3|TRBJ2-3|few|NA
CATREDSTDTQYF
TGTGCCACCAGGGAAGACAGCACAGATACGCAGTATTTT
>TRBV9|TRBJ2-2|many|TRBD1
CASGTENTGELFF
TGTGCCAGCGGGACAGAGAACACCGGGGAGCTGTTTTTT
>TRBV7-3|TRBJ2-3|many|TRBD2
CASSNRLAGGLYDTQYF
TGTGCCAGCAGCAACAGACTAGCGGGAGGGTTATATGATACGCAGTATTTT
>TRBV27|TRBJ2-7|medium-sized|NA
CASSSTGTYEQYF
TGTGCCAGCAGTTCGACGGGAACCTACGAGCAGTACTTC
>TRBV7-6|TRBJ2-7|many|NA
CASSLAESYEQYF
TGTGCCAGCAGCTTAGCGGAGAGCTACGAGCAGTACTTC
>TRBV30|TRBJ2-6|many|NA
CACSSSGANVLTF
TGTGCCTGTTCAAGCTCTGGGGCCAACGTCCTGACTTTC
>TRBV20-1|TRBJ2-1|few|NA
CSARDAYNEQFF
TGCAGTGCTAGAGATGCCTACAATGAGCAGTTCTTC
>TRBV4-1|TRBJ1-6|many|NA
CASSHPPRASPLHF
TGCGCCAGCAGCCATCCTCCCAGGGCTTCACCCCTCCACTTT
>TRBV27|TRBJ1-1|once|NA
CASSPRSNTNTEAFF
TGTGCCAGCAGTCCCCGCTCCAATACGAACACTGAAGCTTTCTTT
>TRBV6-1|TRBJ1-1|many|TRBD1
CATGENTEAFF
TGCGCGACAGGGGAGAACACTGAAGCTTTCTTT
>TRBV6-5|TRBJ2-1|few|TRBD2
CASSGGTSGSILNEQFF
TGTGCCAGCAGTGGGGGGACTAGCGGGAGCATTTTAAATGAGCAGTTCTTC
>TRBV20-1|TRBJ2-1|many|TRBD1
CSARREGDSEFF
TGCAGTGCTAGGCGTGAAGGGGACAGCGAATTCTTC
>TRBV30|TRBJ2-2|NA|NA
CAWSLDPTGTGELFF
TGTGCCTGGAGCCTGGATCCGACGGGCACCGGGGAGCTGTTTTTT
>TRBV12-3/TRBV12-4|TRBJ1-1|many|NA
CASSLGNTGAFF
TGTGCCAGCAGTTTGGGAAACACGGGCGCTTTCTTT
>TRBV30|TRBJ1-6|many|TRBD1
CAWGDREALHF
TGTGCCTGGGGGGACAGGGAAGCCTTACACTTT
>TRBV5-1|TRBJ2-7|once|TRBD2
CASSLGDYSYQQYF
TGCGCCAGCAGCTTGGGGGACTACTCCTACCAGCAGTACTTC
>TRBV9|TRBJ1-3|many|NA
CASSVAYRPGNTIYF
TGTGCCAGCAGCGTAGCCTACAGACCTGGAAACACCATATATTTT
>TRBV19|TRBJ2-3|many|NA
CASSIGFGADTQYF
TGTGCCAGTAGTATCGGCTTCGGTGCGGATACGCAGTATTTT
>TRBV4-1|TRBJ2-7|NA|TRBD2
CASSRTSGGYEQYF
TGCGCCAGCAGCCGTACTAGCGGGGGCTACGAGCAGTACTTC
>TRBV12-3/TRBV12-4|TRBJ2-3|many|TRBD2
CASSLAPTSGRDTQYF
TGTGCCAGCAGTTTAGCCCCGACTAGCGGGAGAGATACGCAGTATTTT
>TRBV25-1|TRBJ2-7|NA|NA
CASRMGVSYEQYF
TGTGCCAGCAGGATGGGGGTTTCCTACGAGCAGTACTTC
>TRBV6-2/TRBV6-3|TRBJ1-1|medium-sized|TRBD1
CASSYRRTGVTEAFF
TGTGCCAGCAGTTACAGGCGGACAGGGGTTACTGAAGCTTTCTTT